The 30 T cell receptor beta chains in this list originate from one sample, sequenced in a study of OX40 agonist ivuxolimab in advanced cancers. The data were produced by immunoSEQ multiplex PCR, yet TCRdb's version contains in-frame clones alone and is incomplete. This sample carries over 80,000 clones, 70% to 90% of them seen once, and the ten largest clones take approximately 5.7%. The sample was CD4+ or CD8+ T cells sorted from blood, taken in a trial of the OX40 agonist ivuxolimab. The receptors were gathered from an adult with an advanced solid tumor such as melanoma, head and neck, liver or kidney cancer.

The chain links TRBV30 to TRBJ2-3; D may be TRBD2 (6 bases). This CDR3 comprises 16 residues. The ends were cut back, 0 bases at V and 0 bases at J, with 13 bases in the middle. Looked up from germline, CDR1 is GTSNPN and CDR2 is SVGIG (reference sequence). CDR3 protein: CAWSVLRGSSTDTQYF. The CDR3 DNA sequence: TGTGCCTGGAGTGTTTTGCGGGGATCGAGCACAGATACGCAGTATTTT.

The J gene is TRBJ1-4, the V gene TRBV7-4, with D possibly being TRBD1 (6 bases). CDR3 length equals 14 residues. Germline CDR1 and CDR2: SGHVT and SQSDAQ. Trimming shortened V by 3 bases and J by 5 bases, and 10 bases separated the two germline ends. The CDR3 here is CASSLGHRNEKLFF. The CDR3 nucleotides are TGTGCCAGCAGCTTGGGACACCGGAATGAAAAACTGTTTTTT.

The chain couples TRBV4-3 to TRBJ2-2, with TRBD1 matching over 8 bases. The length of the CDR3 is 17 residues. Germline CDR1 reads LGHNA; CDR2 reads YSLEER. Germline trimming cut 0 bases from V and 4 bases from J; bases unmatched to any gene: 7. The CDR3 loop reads CASSQESAGGSTGELFF. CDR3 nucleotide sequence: TGCGCCAGCAGCCAAGAGTCGGCAGGGGGCAGCACCGGGGAGCTGTTTTTT.

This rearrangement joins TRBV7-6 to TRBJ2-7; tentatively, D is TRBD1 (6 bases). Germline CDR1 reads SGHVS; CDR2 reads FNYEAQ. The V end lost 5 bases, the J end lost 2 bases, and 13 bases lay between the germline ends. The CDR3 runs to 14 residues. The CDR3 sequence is CASSPRQDPYEQYF. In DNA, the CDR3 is TGTGCCAGCAGCCCCCGACAGGATCCCTACGAGCAGTACTTC.

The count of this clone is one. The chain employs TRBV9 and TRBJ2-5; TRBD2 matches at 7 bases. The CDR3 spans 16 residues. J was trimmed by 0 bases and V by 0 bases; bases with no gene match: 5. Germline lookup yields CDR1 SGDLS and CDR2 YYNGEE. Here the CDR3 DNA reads TGTGCCAGCAGCGTAGGGGGCGGGAGCCACCAAGAGACCCAGTACTTC. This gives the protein CASSVGGGSHQETQYF. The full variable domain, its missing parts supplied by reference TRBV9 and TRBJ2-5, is DSGVTQTPKHLITATGQRVTLRCSPRSGDLSVYWYQQSLDQGLQFLIQYYNGEERAKGNILERFSAQQFPDLHSELNLSSLELGDSALYFCASSVGGGSHQETQYFGPGTRLLVL.

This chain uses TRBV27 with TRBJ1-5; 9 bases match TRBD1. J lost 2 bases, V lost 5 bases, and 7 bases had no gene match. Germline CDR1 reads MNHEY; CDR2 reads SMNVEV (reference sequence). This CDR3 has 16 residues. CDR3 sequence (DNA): TGTGCCAGCAGTCACTCGACAGGGGGTGGCAATCAGCCCCAGCATTTT. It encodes CASSHSTGGGNQPQHF.

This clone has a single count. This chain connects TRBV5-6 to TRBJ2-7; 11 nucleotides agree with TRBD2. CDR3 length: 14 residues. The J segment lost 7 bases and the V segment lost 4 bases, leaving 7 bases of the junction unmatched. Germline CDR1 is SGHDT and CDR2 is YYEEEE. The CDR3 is CASSQGLAAGEQYF. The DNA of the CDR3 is TGTGCCAGCAGCCAGGGACTAGCGGCCGGGGAGCAGTACTTC.

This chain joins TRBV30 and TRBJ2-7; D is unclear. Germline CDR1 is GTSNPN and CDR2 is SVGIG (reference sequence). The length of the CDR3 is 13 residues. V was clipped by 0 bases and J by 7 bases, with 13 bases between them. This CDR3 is CAWSVRTPLEQYF. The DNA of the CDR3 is TGTGCCTGGAGTGTCAGGACCCCACTGGAGCAGTACTTC.

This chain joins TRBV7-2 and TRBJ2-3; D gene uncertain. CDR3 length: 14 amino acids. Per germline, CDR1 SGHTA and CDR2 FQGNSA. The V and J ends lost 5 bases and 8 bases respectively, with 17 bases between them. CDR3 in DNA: TGTGCCAGCAGCGCAGGCCCCACAGTCGGTACGCAGTATTTT. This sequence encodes CASSAGPTVGTQYF. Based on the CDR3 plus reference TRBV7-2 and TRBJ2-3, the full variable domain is GAGVSQSPSNKVTEKGKDVELRCDPISGHTALYWYRQSLGQGLEFLIYFQGNSAPDKSGLPSDRFSAERTGGSVSTLTIQRTQQEDSAVYLCASSAGPTVGTQYFGPGTRLTVL.

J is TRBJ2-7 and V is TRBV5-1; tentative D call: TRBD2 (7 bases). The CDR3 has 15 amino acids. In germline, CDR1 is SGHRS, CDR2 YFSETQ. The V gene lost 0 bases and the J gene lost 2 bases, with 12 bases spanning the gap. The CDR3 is CASSLVAGATYEQYF. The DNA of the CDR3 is TGCGCCAGCAGCTTGGTGGCGGGGGCCACCTACGAGCAGTACTTC.

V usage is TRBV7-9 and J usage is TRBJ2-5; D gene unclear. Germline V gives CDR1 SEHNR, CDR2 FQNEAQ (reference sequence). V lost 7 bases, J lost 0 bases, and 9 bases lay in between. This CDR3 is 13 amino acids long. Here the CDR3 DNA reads TGTGCCAGCAATACAGCCAACCAAGAGACCCAGTACTTC. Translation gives CASNTANQETQYF.

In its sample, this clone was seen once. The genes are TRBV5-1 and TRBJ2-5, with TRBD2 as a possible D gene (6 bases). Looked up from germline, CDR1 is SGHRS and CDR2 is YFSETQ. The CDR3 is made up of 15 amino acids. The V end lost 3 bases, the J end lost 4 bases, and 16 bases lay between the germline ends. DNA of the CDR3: TGCGCCAGCAGCTCCGGCCCGGCTAGCGCAGAGACCCAGTACTTC. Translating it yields CASSSGPASAETQYF.

CDR3 residues: CAWSPNYGYTF. The CDR3, as DNA: TGTGCCTGGAGTCCCAACTATGGCTACACCTTC. This chain uses TRBV30 with TRBJ1-2; D is undetermined. The V end lost 2 bases, the J end lost 2 bases, and 3 bases lay between the germline ends. Germline V gene data show CDR1 as GTSNPN and CDR2 as SVGIG (reference sequence). The CDR3 loop spans 11 amino acids.

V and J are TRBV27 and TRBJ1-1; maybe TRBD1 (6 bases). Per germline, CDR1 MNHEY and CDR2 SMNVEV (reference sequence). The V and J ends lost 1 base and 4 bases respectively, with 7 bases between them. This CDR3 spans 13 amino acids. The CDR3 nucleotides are TGTGCCAGCAGTTTATTCAGGGGCACTGAAGCTTTCTTT. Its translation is CASSLFRGTEAFF.

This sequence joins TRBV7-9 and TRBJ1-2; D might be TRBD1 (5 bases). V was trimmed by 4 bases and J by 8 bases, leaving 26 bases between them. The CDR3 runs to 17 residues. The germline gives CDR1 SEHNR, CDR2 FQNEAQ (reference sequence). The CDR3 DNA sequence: TGTGCCAGCAGCTCCGGAATTGTGGGGACTAGGGAGGAAGGCTACACCTTC. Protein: CASSSGIVGTREEGYTF.

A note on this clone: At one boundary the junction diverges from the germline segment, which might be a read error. The CDR3 DNA follows: TGTGCTAGCAGCCAAGGTGGACAGAAAGAGACCCAGTACTTC. It codes for CASSQGGQKETQYF. The chain is built from TRBV7-7 and TRBJ2-5; possibly TRBD1 for D (6 bases). Germline CDR1 is SSHAT and CDR2 is FNYEAQ (reference sequence). The CDR3 has 14 residues.

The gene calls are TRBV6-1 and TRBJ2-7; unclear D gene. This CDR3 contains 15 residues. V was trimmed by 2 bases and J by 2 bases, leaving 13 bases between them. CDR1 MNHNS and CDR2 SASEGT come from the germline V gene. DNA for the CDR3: TGTGCCAGCAGTGAATTTAGGGAATGGCCCTACGAGCAGTACTTC. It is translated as CASSEFREWPYEQYF.

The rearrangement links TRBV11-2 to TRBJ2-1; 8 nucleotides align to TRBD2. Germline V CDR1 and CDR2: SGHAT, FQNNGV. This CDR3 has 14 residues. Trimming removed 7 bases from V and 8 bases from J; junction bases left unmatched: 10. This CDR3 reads CASTPWGTRDEQFF. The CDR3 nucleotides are TGTGCCAGCACCCCGTGGGGGACTAGAGATGAGCAGTTCTTC.

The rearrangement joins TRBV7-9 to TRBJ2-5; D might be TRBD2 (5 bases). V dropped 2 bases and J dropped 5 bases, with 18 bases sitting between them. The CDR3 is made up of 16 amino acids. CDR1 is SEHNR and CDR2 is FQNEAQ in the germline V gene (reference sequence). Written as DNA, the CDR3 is TGTGCCAGCAGCTTACCCATGGACTCTTGGCGGGAGACCCAGTACTTC. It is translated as CASSLPMDSWRETQYF.

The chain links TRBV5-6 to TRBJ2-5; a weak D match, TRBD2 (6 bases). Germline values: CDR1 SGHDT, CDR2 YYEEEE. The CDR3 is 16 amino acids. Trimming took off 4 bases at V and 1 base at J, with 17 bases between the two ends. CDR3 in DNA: TGTGCCAGCAGCCGCGCGGTAGCGGCCTTCCAAGAGACCCAGTACTTC. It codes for CASSRAVAAFQETQYF.

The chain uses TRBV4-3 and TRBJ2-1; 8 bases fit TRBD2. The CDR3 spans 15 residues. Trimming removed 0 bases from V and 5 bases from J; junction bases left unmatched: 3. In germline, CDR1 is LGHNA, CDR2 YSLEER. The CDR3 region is CASSQDRLANNEQFF. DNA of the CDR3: TGCGCCAGCAGCCAAGACAGACTAGCGAACAATGAGCAGTTCTTC.

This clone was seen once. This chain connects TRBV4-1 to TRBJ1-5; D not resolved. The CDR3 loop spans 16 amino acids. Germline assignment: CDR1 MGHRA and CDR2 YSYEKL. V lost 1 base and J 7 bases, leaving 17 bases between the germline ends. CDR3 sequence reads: CASSQVDMGFGQPQHF. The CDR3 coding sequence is TGCGCCAGCAGCCAAGTAGATATGGGGTTCGGGCAGCCCCAGCATTTT.

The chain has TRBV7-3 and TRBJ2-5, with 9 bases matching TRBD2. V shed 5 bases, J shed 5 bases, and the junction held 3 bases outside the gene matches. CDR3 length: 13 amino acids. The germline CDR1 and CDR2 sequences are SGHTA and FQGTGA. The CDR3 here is CASSQTSGETQYF. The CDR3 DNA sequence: TGTGCCAGCAGCCAAACTAGCGGGGAGACCCAGTACTTC. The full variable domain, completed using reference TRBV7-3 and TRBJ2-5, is GAGVSQTPSNKVTEKGKYVELRCDPISGHTALYWYRQSLGQGPEFLIYFQGTGAADDSGLPNDRFFAVRPEGSVSTLKIQRTERGDSAVYLCASSQTSGETQYFGPGTRLLVL.

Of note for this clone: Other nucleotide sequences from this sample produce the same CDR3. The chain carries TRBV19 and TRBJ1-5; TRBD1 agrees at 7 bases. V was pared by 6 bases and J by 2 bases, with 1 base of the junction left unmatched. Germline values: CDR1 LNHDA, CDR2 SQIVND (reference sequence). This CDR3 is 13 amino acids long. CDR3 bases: TGTGCCAGTAGAGACAGGGGCAATCAGCCCCAGCATTTT. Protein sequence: CASRDRGNQPQHF.

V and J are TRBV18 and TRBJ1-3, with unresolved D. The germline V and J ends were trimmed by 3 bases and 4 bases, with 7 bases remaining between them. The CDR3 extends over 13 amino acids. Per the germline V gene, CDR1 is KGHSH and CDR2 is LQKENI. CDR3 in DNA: TGTGCCAGCTCACCCACGCAGGGAAACACCATATATTTT. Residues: CASSPTQGNTIYF. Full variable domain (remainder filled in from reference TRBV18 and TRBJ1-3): NAGVMQNPRHLVRRRGQEARLRCSPMKGHSHVYWYRQLPEEGLKFMVYLQKENIIDESGMPKERFSAEFPKEGPSILRIQQVVRGDSAAYFCASSPTQGNTIYFGEGSWLTVV.

The CDR3 DNA follows: TGTGCCAGTAGTCCCGGACAGGGCACCTACGAGCAGTACTTC. Its translation: CASSPGQGTYEQYF. The chain has TRBV19 and TRBJ2-7, with TRBD1 matching over 8 bases. Losses at the gene ends were 5 bases for V and 2 bases for J; bases not matched to a gene: 5. The CDR3 is made up of 14 amino acids. Germline V lookup: CDR1 LNHDA, CDR2 SQIVND (reference sequence).

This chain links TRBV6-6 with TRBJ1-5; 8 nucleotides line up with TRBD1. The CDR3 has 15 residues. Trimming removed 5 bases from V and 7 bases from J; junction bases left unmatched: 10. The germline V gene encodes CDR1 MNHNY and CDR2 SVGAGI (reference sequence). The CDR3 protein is CASSTGQGFRQPQHF. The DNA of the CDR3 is TGTGCCAGCAGTACCGGACAGGGTTTTCGCCAGCCCCAGCATTTT.

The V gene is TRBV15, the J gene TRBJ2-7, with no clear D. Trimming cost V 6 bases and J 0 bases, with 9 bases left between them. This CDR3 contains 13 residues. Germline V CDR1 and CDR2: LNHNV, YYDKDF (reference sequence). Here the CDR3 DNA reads TGTGCCACCAGTCAGGAGAGCTCCTACGAGCAGTACTTC. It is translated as CATSQESSYEQYF.

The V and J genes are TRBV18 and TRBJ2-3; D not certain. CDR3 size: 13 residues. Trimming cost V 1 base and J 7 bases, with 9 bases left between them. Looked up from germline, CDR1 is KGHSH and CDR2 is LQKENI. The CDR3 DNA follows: TGTGCCAGCTCACCACAGGGCGCGAATACGCAGTATTTT. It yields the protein CASSPQGANTQYF.

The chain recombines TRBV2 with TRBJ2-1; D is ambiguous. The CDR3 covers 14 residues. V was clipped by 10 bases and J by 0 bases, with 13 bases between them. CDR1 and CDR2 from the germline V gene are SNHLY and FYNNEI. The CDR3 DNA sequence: TGTGCCACACCAGCTGCTAGCTCCTACAATGAGCAGTTCTTC. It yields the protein CATPAASSYNEQFF.